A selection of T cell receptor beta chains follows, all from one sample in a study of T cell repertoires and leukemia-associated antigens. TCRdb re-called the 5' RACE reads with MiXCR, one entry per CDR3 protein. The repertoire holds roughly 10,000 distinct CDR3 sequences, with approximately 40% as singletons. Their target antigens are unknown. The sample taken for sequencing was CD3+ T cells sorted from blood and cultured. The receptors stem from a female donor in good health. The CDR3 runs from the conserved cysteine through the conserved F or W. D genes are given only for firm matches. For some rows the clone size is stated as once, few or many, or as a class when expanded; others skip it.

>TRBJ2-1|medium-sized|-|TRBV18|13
TGTGCCAGCTCACCACCGGGAGTTTGGGAGCAGTTCTTC
CASSPPGVWEQFF
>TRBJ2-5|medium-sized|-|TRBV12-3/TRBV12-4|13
TGTGCCAGCAGTTTAACGCGCTGGGAGACCCAGTACTTC
CASSLTRWETQYF
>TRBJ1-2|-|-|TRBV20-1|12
TGCAGTGCTAGTACTAGGGTTTTTGCCTACACCTTC
CSASTRVFAYTF
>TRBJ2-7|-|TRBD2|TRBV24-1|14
TGTGCCACCAGGGCTAGCGGTCGGATCTACGAGCAGTACTTC
CATRASGRIYEQYF
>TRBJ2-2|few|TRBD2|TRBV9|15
TGTGCCAGCAGCCCGGGACTAGCGGGGGCCGGGGAGCTGTTTTTT
CASSPGLAGAGELFF
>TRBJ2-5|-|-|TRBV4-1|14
TGCGCCAGCAGCCAAGACAGAATAAAAGAGACCCAGCACTTC
CASSQDRIKETQHF
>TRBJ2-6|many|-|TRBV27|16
TGTGCCAGCAGTTTATCGGCCAGCTCTGGGGCCAACGTCCTGACTTTC
CASSLSASSGANVLTF
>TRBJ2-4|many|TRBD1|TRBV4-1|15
TGCGCCAGCAGCCAAAGGACAGGTTGGAGAAACATTCAGTACTTC
CASSQRTGWRNIQYF
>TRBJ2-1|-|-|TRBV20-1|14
TGCAGTGCCTTTAGCAGGAGAGACTACAATGAGCAGTTCTTC
CSAFSRRDYNEQFF
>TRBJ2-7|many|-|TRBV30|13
TGTGCCTGGAGTCAAGACACTGGAAACGAGCAGTACTTC
CAWSQDTGNEQYF
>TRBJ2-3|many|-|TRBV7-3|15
TGTGCCAGCAGCTTAAACACAGGGGAGGCAGATACGCAGTATTTT
CASSLNTGEADTQYF
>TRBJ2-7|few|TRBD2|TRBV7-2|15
TGTGCCAGCAGCTCTGGACTAGCGCTTACCCACGAGCAGTACTTC
CASSSGLALTHEQYF
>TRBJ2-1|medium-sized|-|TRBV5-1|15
TGCGCCAGCAGCCGCAGTTCTAGCTCCTACAATGAGCAGTTCTTC
CASSRSSSSYNEQFF
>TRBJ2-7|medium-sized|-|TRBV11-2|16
TGTGCCAGCAGGGCCCTATCCGGGGGCACCGCCTACGAGCAGTACTTC
CASRALSGGTAYEQYF
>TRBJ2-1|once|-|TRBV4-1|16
TGCGCCAGCAGCCAAGATGACGGGAACTCCTACAATGAGCAGTTCTTC
CASSQDDGNSYNEQFF
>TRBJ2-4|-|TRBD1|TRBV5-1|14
TGCGCCAGCAGCCCATCCAGGACAGGGAACATTCAGTACTTC
CASSPSRTGNIQYF
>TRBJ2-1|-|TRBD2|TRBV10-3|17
TGTGCCATCTCCGACAGGACTAGCGGGAGTGGATGGAATGAGCAGTTCTTC
CAISDRTSGSGWNEQFF
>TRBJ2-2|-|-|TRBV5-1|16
TGCGCCAGCAGCGGCACCGGGGCACCGAACACCGGGGAGCTGTTTTTT
CASSGTGAPNTGELFF
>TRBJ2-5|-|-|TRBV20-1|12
TGCAGTGTCGGGAGAGGGCAAGAGACCCAGTACTTC
CSVGRGQETQYF
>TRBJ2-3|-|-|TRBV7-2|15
TGTGCCAGCAACTTAGGACTGGGAAGCACAGATACGCAGTATTTT
CASNLGLGSTDTQYF
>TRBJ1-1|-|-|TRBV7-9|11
TGTGCCAGCAGTGGGAGTCTTGAAGCTTTCTTT
CASSGSLEAFF
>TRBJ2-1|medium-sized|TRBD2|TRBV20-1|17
TGCAGTGCTAGAGTCATAGTGGAAGGACTAGAAAGAAGGGAGCAGTTCTTC
CSARVIVEGLERREQFF
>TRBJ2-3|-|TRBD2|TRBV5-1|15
TGCGCCAGCAGCTGGAGCGGGAGTCCCACAGATACGCGGTATTTT
CASSWSGSPTDTRYF
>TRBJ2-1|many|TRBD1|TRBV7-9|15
TGTGCCAGCAGTTTCGACGGACAGGACTACAATGAGCAGTTCTTC
CASSFDGQDYNEQFF